Presented here are 23 T cell receptor beta chains from one specimen sequenced in a study of blood T cells in healthy people across ages. Combining a sample-barcoded 5' primer with a J-beta primer mix, a second PCR ran for roughly 7 to 11 cycles. TCRdb reprocessed the 5' RACE reads with MiXCR, giving one entry per CDR3 protein. The sample lists 2 million or so distinct CDR3 sequences; about 49% were seen once. Sequencing used blood. The source of these receptors is a woman aged 40 to 50 in good health.

This sequence joins TRBV7-9 and TRBJ2-6; possibly TRBD2 for D (5 bases). Trimming left V 5 bases short and J 0 bases short, with 17 bases between. The CDR3 loop spans 18 amino acids. Per the germline V gene, CDR1 is SEHNR and CDR2 is FQNEAQ (reference sequence). The CDR3 loop is CASSHRGAIRSGANVLTF. The CDR3 DNA sequence: TGTGCCAGCAGCCATCGGGGAGCAATCCGCTCTGGGGCCAACGTCCTGACTTTC.

This clonotype was detected only once. A read error is possible here, since a much larger clone lies one base away. This sequence joins TRBV7-2 and TRBJ2-4; D may be TRBD1 (6 bases). The J call may be wrong; the DNA end is better matched by TRBJ2-7. Germline CDR1 SGHTA, CDR2 FQGNSA. The CDR3 contains 14 residues. CDR3 region: CAGSLGQYSYEQYF. The CDR3 DNA sequence: TGTGCCGGCAGCTTAGGACAGTATTCCTACGAGCAGTACTTC.

This chain links TRBV6-2 or TRBV6-3 with TRBJ2-1; D might be TRBD1 (6 bases). This CDR3 contains 13 residues. The V gene's germline CDR1 is MNHEY and CDR2 SVGEGT. The germline V and J ends were trimmed by 4 bases and 9 bases, with 13 bases remaining between them. The DNA of the CDR3 is TGTGCCAGCAGTTCAAACAGGGTCAGTGAGCAGTTCTTC. Its protein is CASSSNRVSEQFF.

This chain uses TRBV4-1 with TRBJ2-1; D may be TRBD1 or TRBD2 (7 bases each). The CDR3 runs to 18 residues. V was shortened by 0 bases and J by 4 bases, with 19 bases between the two germline ends. CDR1 MGHRA and CDR2 YSYEKL come from the germline V gene. The CDR3 nucleotides are TGCGCCAGCAGCCAAGATCCACCAGGGGGGGGGGCTTACAATGAGCAGTTCTTC. Protein sequence: CASSQDPPGGGAYNEQFF.

CDR3: CSAGTGGAGYTF. The CDR3 DNA sequence: TGCAGTGCCGGAACAGGGGGCGCCGGCTACACCTTC. The V call is TRBV20-1, the J call TRBJ1-2, with 9 bases matching TRBD1. The CDR3 extends over 12 amino acids. In germline, CDR1 is DFQATT, CDR2 SNEGSKA (reference sequence). The ends lost 6 bases at V and 8 bases at J; junction bases unmatched: 7.

The V gene is TRBV6-6, the J gene TRBJ2-7; D tentatively reads TRBD1 or TRBD2 (6 bases each). This CDR3 spans 14 amino acids. CDR1 is MNHNY, CDR2 SVGAGI, per germline (reference sequence). Trimming removed 8 bases at V and 7 bases at J, with 21 bases between. The CDR3 sequence: CASWGVLGDNEQYF. DNA for the CDR3: TGTGCCAGCTGGGGGGTTTTAGGGGACAATGAGCAGTACTTC.

This chain joins TRBV5-1 and TRBJ2-3; no definite D call. Germline V gene lookup returns CDR1 SGHRS and CDR2 YFSETQ. The CDR3 is 13 amino acids. Trimming removed 5 bases from V and 4 bases from J, with 11 bases in between. CDR3 region: CASSSSLSDTQYF. In DNA, the CDR3 is TGCGCCAGCAGTTCGTCCTTATCAGATACGCAGTATTTT. Together with reference TRBV5-1 and TRBJ2-3, the CDR3 gives the full variable domain: KAGVTQTPRYLIKTRGQQVTLSCSPISGHRSVSWYQQTPGQGLQFLFEYFSETQRNKGNFPGRFSGRQFSNSRSEMNVSTLELGDSALYLCASSSSLSDTQYFGPGTRLTVL.

This clonotype is a singleton in its sample. V usage is TRBV30 and J usage is TRBJ2-4; TRBD2 is a possible D gene (6 bases). V gave up 2 bases and J gave up 1 base, with 21 bases separating them. From germline, CDR1 is GTSNPN and CDR2 SVGIG (reference sequence). This CDR3 is 18 amino acids long. CDR3 protein: CAWSPTSTLSPAKNIQYF. DNA of the CDR3: TGTGCCTGGAGTCCGACTAGTACCCTAAGCCCGGCCAAAAACATTCAGTACTTC.

This chain connects TRBV20-1 to TRBJ2-3; 7 nucleotides line up with TRBD2. CDR1 DFQATT and CDR2 SNEGSKA come from the germline V gene (reference sequence). V was clipped by 7 bases and J by 5 bases; unmatched bases: 9. The CDR3 sequence is 13 residues long. This CDR3 is CSVMAGRGDTQYF. The DNA for the CDR3 is TGCAGTGTCATGGCAGGGAGGGGAGATACGCAGTATTTT.

This chain connects TRBV6-2 or TRBV6-3 to TRBJ2-5; TRBD1 aligns across 7 bases. Per the germline V gene, CDR1 is MNHEY and CDR2 is SVGEGT. The J segment lost 5 bases and the V segment lost 0 bases, leaving 9 bases of the junction unmatched. CDR3 size: 16 residues. CDR3 coding DNA: TGTGCCAGCAGTTACTCGAAAGGGGGACAGCGCGAGACCCAGTACTTC. This codes for CASSYSKGGQRETQYF.

V gene TRBV27 combines with J gene TRBJ1-6; D not resolved. Germline V gene sequence: CDR1 MNHEY, CDR2 SMNVEV (reference sequence). The germline V and J ends were trimmed by 1 base and 9 bases, with 13 bases remaining between them. This CDR3 has 15 amino acids. CDR3 DNA sequence: TGTGCCAGCAGTTTATATCGGGATCAGAGTTCACCCCTCCACTTT. This codes for CASSLYRDQSSPLHF.

The CDR3 nucleotides read TGTGCCAGCTCACCGGGGCAGGGGCCTGAAAAACTGTTTTTT. This sequence encodes CASSPGQGPEKLFF. The chain employs TRBV18 and TRBJ1-4; possibly TRBD1 for D (6 bases). The CDR3 consists of 14 residues. In germline, CDR1 is KGHSH, CDR2 LQKENI. Between the trimmed V and J ends, which lost 3 bases and 7 bases, there was a span of 12 bases.

This clonotype was seen only a few times. The V and J genes are TRBV9 and TRBJ2-7; D may be TRBD2 (5 bases). Matching the DNA end better, TRBJ2-5 makes the J call doubtful. This CDR3 has 15 amino acids. CDR1 is SGDLS, CDR2 YYNGEE, per germline. DNA for the CDR3: TGTGCCAGCAGCGTAGAAGCCGGGGATTATGAGACCCAGTACTTC. Protein sequence: CASSVEAGDYETQYF.

The chain combines TRBV6-2 or TRBV6-3 with TRBJ2-3, with 8 positions matching TRBD2. The germline gives CDR1 MNHEY, CDR2 SVGEGT. The CDR3 totals 17 residues. The V and J ends lost 4 bases and 2 bases, in that order; junction bases with no gene match: 11. Here the CDR3 reads CASSFYPLAGTTDTQYF. Here the CDR3 DNA reads TGTGCCAGCAGTTTTTACCCTCTAGCGGGCACCACAGATACGCAGTATTTT.

The chain joins TRBV29-1 to TRBJ1-2, with D possibly TRBD1 on 5 matching bases. In germline, CDR1 is SQVTM, CDR2 ANQGSEA. The germline V and J ends were trimmed by 7 bases and 0 bases, with 6 bases remaining between them. This CDR3 is 11 amino acids long. CDR3 in amino acids: CSGGANYGYTF. The CDR3 DNA is TGCAGCGGGGGGGCTAACTATGGCTACACCTTC.

The chain joins TRBV5-5 to TRBJ2-7; either TRBD1 or TRBD2 may supply D (6 bases each). The CDR3 totals 15 residues. V gave up 1 base and J gave up 2 bases, with 13 bases separating them. Germline CDR1 and CDR2: SGHKS and YYEKEE (reference sequence). The CDR3 protein is CASSLFGGSTYEQYF. Here the CDR3 DNA reads TGTGCCAGCAGCTTGTTCGGGGGCTCGACCTACGAGCAGTACTTC.

In its sample, this clonotype was seen once. The gene calls are TRBV6-2 or TRBV6-3 and TRBJ2-1, with D possibly being TRBD1 or TRBD2 (5 bases each). Germline V gene data show CDR1 as MNHEY and CDR2 as SVGEGT. Trimming cost V 9 bases and J 2 bases, with 20 bases left between them. This CDR3 region has 16 residues. The DNA for the CDR3 is TGTGCCAGTAGGAACCCTCACGGGGCCACCTACAATGAGCAGTTCTTC. Encoded protein: CASRNPHGATYNEQFF.

The chain couples TRBV4-3 to TRBJ1-1, with TRBD1 as a possible D gene (5 bases). The CDR3 totals 13 residues. The germline V and J ends were trimmed by 0 bases and 6 bases, with 8 bases remaining between them. The germline V gene encodes CDR1 LGHNA and CDR2 YSLEER. The CDR3 protein is CASSQDLGAEAFF. The CDR3 nucleotides read TGCGCCAGCAGCCAAGATCTAGGGGCTGAAGCTTTCTTT.

The J gene is TRBJ2-3, the V gene TRBV5-1; D uncertain. CDR1 is SGHRS, CDR2 YFSETQ, per germline. Trimming cost V 4 bases and J 0 bases, with 12 bases left between them. CDR3 length: 15 residues. CDR3 sequence: CASSRTPDSTDTQYF. CDR3 in DNA: TGCGCCAGCAGCAGGACCCCGGACAGCACAGATACGCAGTATTTT.

This rearrangement joins TRBV6-2 or TRBV6-3 to TRBJ1-5, with D possibly matching TRBD1 (5 bases). CDR1 is MNHEY, CDR2 SVGEGT, per germline. Trimming pared 2 bases from V and 7 bases from J, leaving 21 bases between. This CDR3 has 17 amino acids. In DNA form, the CDR3 reads TGTGCCAGCAGTTACACAAGAGGGGTTGGGTATGGACAGCCCCAGCATTTT. It yields the protein CASSYTRGVGYGQPQHF.

This clonotype came up a few times. J is TRBJ2-7 and V is TRBV6-1; the D is unclear. Germline V lookup: CDR1 MNHNS, CDR2 SASEGT. The CDR3 has 17 residues. Deletions cut 2 bases from V and 0 bases from J, with 17 bases between. CDR3 DNA sequence: TGTGCCAGCAGTGAACCCCGAGAGATTTTTGGCTCCTACGAGCAGTACTTC. Its protein is CASSEPREIFGSYEQYF.

The V gene is TRBV6-2 or TRBV6-3, the J gene TRBJ2-7, with 9 bases that match TRBD1. The germline gives CDR1 MNHEY, CDR2 SVGEGT. The V segment lost 8 bases and the J segment 9 bases; nucleotides outside the gene matches: 5. The length of the CDR3 is 11 residues. CDR3 sequence: CASGTGFGQYF. The DNA for the CDR3 is TGTGCCAGCGGGACAGGGTTCGGGCAGTACTTC.

At least ten counts were recorded for this clonotype. The chain combines TRBV28 with TRBJ2-5; D tentatively reads TRBD1 or TRBD2 (5 bases each). The germline CDR1 and CDR2 sequences are MDHEN and SYDVKM. The CDR3 has 11 amino acids. V was trimmed by 4 bases and J by 11 bases, leaving 11 bases between them. The CDR3 DNA reads TGTGCCAGCAGTTCTCGAGGGGAGCAGTACTTC. Translation gives CASSSRGEQYF.